This paragraph covers one TCR beta chain sequence. Its antigen is still unknown. The entry originates in a study of radiotherapy plus CTLA-4 blockade in lung cancer. Whole-study context: Objective responses were recorded in around a sixth of patients, with disease control recorded in 25% to 40%.

It was focal radiation plus CTLA-4 blockade with ipilimumab that patients with chemo-refractory metastatic non-small-cell lung cancer received. Repertoires were generated with immunoSEQ multiplex PCR, while TCRdb's copy carries only in-frame clones and drops some. Among about 48,000 clones, 80% to 90% were seen once, and the ten largest hold about a sixth. Study observations and caveats: Radiotherapy with ipilimumab was followed by blood expansion of tumor-derived clones. According to reports, early shifts in blood T cell clones, alongside interferon-beta, forecast response most accurately.

CDR3 length equals 14 residues. The germline CDR1 and CDR2 sequences are LNHDA and SQIVND (reference sequence). After removal of 9 bases from V and 2 bases from J, the junction contained 8 bases not matched to a gene. The chain joins TRBV19 to TRBJ1-1; 8 bases line up with TRBD1. The material was peripheral blood, obtained from a patient treated with radiotherapy plus ipilimumab. This clonotype was sampled from a human donor with non-small cell lung cancer that progressed on radiotherapy plus ipilimumab. Some clones in this sample may be carry-over from other donors' samples. Here the CDR3 DNA reads TGTGCCAGCATTCTGGCAGGGGGCAACACTGAAGCTTTCTTT. It encodes CASILAGGNTEAFF.